This TCR beta chain was retrieved from a study of blood T cell repertoires in COVID-19 (dated by TCRdb to about 2020). Context from the whole study: Samples from collaborators originated in the United States, Italy and Spain and spanned both the acute and convalescent phases of COVID-19. Where available, HLA class I and class II types were obtained from metadata supplied by the sample provider rather than from assay-based typing. The material from the prospective study consisted of cDNA or gDNA derived from T cells, B-cell-depleted T cells, or PBMCs. Deeply sampled blood TCRbeta repertoires from subjects exposed to, actively infected with, or recovered from COVID-19 were included in the dataset. The samples were drawn from two sources: the first 160 participants of the ongoing ImmuneRACE study, and fewer than 1,500 subjects contributed by 6 global collaborators. A freely available public database, intended as a resource for researchers studying the immune response to SARS-CoV-2, is where the repertoires were released. A de-identified subject ID, COVID-19 status, age in years and sex were almost always included in the sample metadata.

TCRbeta CDR3 regions were amplified from genomic DNA by means of the immunoSEQ Assay, a bias-controlled multiplex PCR. Per the authors' processing: Within the assay, amplification of reference gene primers was used to estimate how many nucleated cells each sample contained. To quantify the absolute abundance of each unique TCRbeta CDR3 rearrangement, sequence reads were collapsed and filtered. For each sample, productive Simpson clonality was calculated as the square root of Simpson's diversity index over productive rearrangements. This immuneACCESS table, as held by TCRdb, lists in-frame sequences with V and J called but not all clones. Of the missing ones, under half trace to an unresolved V gene in checked studies; the others have no known cause. V, J and clone size were drawn from that table, and D and trimming were deduced from the DNA. The sample table records 150,000 to 160,000 clones; over 70% of these occur just once. The top ten hold 0.5% to 0.65% of the sample.

This clone has just one count. Its antigen remains undetermined. Base qualities are not at hand, and no much larger clone is one base apart. Each collaborating institution followed its own protocols to collect whole blood in K2EDTA tubes. For TCRbeta analysis, collaborator samples were shipped as frozen whole blood, as isolated PBMCs, or as DNA extracted from either sample type. Points the paper makes about the study in general: How much clinical and demographic metadata was included differed by source and by participant, and the metadata was provided uncurated.

The sequenced material came from peripheral blood. The clonotype originates from a man aged 60 to 69 with acute or convalescent COVID-19.

The CDR3 protein is CASSPQGPLAEAFF. The DNA reads TGTGCCAGCAGCCCCCAGGGGCCCCTCGCTGAAGCTTTCTTT. The rearrangement combines TRBV7-2 with TRBJ1-1; a tentative D match to TRBD1 spans 6 bases. V lost 5 bases and J lost 6 bases; the stretch between them is 16 bases long. The germline V gene encodes CDR1 SGHTA and CDR2 FQGNSA. The CDR3 sequence holds 14 residues, the cysteine and phenylalanine included. Only the CDR3 portion is preserved as DNA: 42 bases, with reading frame beginning at the first base.